One sample yielded the 4 T cell receptor beta chains listed below, sequenced in a study of T cell clones after liver transplantation. The assay was immunoSEQ multiplex PCR, and TCRdb's table has in-frame clones only and misses some. The table shows roughly 72,000 clones, with around 80% occurring only once. This specimen consisted of CD4+ T cells from blood, obtained less than 50 months after liver transplant. The receptors shown here come from a human patient who received a liver transplant. These T cells may partly come from the graft donor.

This rearrangement joins TRBV18 to TRBJ2-7; 12 positions match TRBD2. With V trimmed by 1 base and J by 5 bases, 6 bases remained unmatched. This CDR3 is 16 amino acids long. Germline CDR1 is KGHSH and CDR2 is LQKENI. The CDR3 coding sequence is TGTGCCAGCTCACCACAAAAGAGACTAGCGGGAGACGAGCAGTACTTC. Protein product: CASSPQKRLAGDEQYF. Full variable domain (missing parts from reference TRBV18 and TRBJ2-7): NAGVMQNPRHLVRRRGQEARLRCSPMKGHSHVYWYRQLPEEGLKFMVYLQKENIIDESGMPKERFSAEFPKEGPSILRIQQVVRGDSAAYFCASSPQKRLAGDEQYFGPGTRLTVT.

This clone came up once. The CDR3: CASSSRFSGSDNEQFF. In nucleotides, the CDR3 is TGTGCCAGCAGCTCGCGATTTAGCGGGTCGGACAATGAGCAGTTCTTC. The genes are TRBV5-5 and TRBJ2-1; 7 bases fit TRBD2. J gave up 5 bases and V 3 bases, and 11 bases lay outside the gene matches. Germline loops: CDR1 SGHKS, CDR2 YYEKEE (reference sequence). CDR3 size: 16 residues. Supplemented by reference TRBV5-5 and TRBJ2-1, the full variable domain reads DAGVTQSPTHLIKTRGQQVTLRCSPISGHKSVSWYQQVLGQGPQFIFQYYEKEERGRGNFPDRFSARQFPNYSSELNVNALLLGDSALYLCASSSRFSGSDNEQFFGPGTRLTVL.

The chain has TRBV5-6 and TRBJ2-5; D possibly corresponds to TRBD2 (5 bases). The CDR3 covers 15 residues. V dropped 1 base and J dropped 5 bases, with 15 bases sitting between them. Germline-derived CDR1 and CDR2 are SGHDT and YYEEEE. The DNA for the CDR3 is TGTGCCAGCAGCTTGAGACGGAGCGGCTCGGAGACCCAGTACTTC. It translates to CASSLRRSGSETQYF. Full variable domain (remainder filled in from reference TRBV5-6 and TRBJ2-5): DAGVTQSPTHLIKTRGQQVTLRCSPKSGHDTVSWYQQALGQGPQFIFQYYEEEERQRGNFPDRFSGHQFPNYSSELNVNALLLGDSALYLCASSLRRSGSETQYFGPGTRLLVL.

The CDR3 spells CASSSRASGKAYNEQFF. CDR3 DNA: TGTGCCAGCAGCTCGAGGGCTAGCGGGAAAGCCTACAATGAGCAGTTCTTC. This rearrangement joins TRBV7-2 to TRBJ2-1; 9 bases match TRBD2. Germline CDR1 reads SGHTA; CDR2 reads FQGNSA. The J segment lost 2 bases and the V segment lost 4 bases, leaving 9 bases of the junction unmatched. The CDR3 runs 17 residues. Full variable domain (remainder filled in from reference TRBV7-2 and TRBJ2-1): GAGVSQSPSNKVTEKGKDVELRCDPISGHTALYWYRQSLGQGLEFLIYFQGNSAPDKSGLPSDRFSAERTGGSVSTLTIQRTQQEDSAVYLCASSSRASGKAYNEQFFGPGTRLTVL.